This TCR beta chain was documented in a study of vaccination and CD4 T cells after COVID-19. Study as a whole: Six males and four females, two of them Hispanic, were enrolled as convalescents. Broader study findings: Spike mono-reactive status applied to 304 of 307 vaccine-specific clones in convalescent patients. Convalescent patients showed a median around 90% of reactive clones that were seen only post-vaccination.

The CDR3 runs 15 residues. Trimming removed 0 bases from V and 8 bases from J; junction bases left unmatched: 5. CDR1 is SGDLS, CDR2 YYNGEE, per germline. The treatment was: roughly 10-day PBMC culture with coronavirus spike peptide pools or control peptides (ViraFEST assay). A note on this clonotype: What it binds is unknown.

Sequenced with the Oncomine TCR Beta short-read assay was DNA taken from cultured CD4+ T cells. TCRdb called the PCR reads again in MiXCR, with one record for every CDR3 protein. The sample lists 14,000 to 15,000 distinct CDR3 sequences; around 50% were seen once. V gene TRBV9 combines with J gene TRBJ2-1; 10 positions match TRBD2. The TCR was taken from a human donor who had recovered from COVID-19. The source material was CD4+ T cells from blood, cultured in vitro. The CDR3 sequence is CASSVAASGRDEQFF. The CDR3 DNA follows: TGTGCCAGCAGCGTAGCAGCTAGCGGGAGAGATGAGCAGTTCTTC.